The 26 T cell receptor beta chains in this list originate from one sample, sequenced in a study of blood T cells in healthy people across ages. A J-beta primer mix and a sample-barcoded 5' primer were used in a second PCR of roughly 7 to 12 cycles. TCRdb reprocessed the 5' RACE reads with MiXCR, giving one entry per CDR3 protein. The sample includes about 1,500,000 distinct CDR3 sequences, 42% of them seen just once. The sequenced sample was blood. These receptors all come from a woman aged 18-35 years in good health.

A few counts support this clonotype. V and J are TRBV21-1 and TRBJ2-1. TRBV21-1 is a pseudogene locus. This CDR3 contains 12 residues. Written as DNA, the CDR3 is TGTGCCAGCAGCAATGCGGAAGATGAGCAGTTCTTC. Its protein product is CASSNAEDEQFF.

The chain couples TRBV4-1 to TRBJ2-4, with a weak D call TRBD2 (6 bases). Matching the DNA end better, TRBJ2-7 makes the J call doubtful. Germline V gene lookup returns CDR1 MGHRA and CDR2 YSYEKL. The CDR3 is 14 residues long. The CDR3 region has the DNA TGCGCCAGCAGCCAAGGGGACGGGAGCGACGAGCAGTACTTC. Translated: CASSQGDGSDEQYF.

This clonotype was counted between two and nine times. V usage is TRBV7-3 and J usage is TRBJ1-2; possibly TRBD1 for D (6 bases). The CDR3 length is 15 residues. Looked up from germline, CDR1 is SGHTA and CDR2 is FQGTGA. Trimming left V 2 bases short and J 4 bases short, with 14 bases between. In nucleotides, the CDR3 is TGTGCCAGCAGCTTAGCGTCGGGGGCCGGCTATGGCTACACCTTC. Translating it yields CASSLASGAGYGYTF.

This clonotype was recorded a few times. DNA of the CDR3: TGTGCCAGCAGCTACAGGGGGCGATTGACCACAGATACGCAGTATTTT. Its protein is CASSYRGRLTTDTQYF. The chain carries TRBV6-2 or TRBV6-3 and TRBJ2-3, with TRBD1 identical over 9 bases. CDR3 length: 16 amino acids. The trim removed 6 bases at V and 2 bases at J, leaving 9 bases unmatched. CDR1 MNHEY and CDR2 SVGEGT come from the germline V gene.

This clonotype is a singleton in its sample. The chain has TRBV7-2 and TRBJ2-1; TRBD2 aligns across 8 bases. V shed 5 bases, J shed 12 bases, and the junction held 18 bases outside the gene matches. Germline-derived CDR1 and CDR2 are SGHTA and FQGNSA. The length of the CDR3 is 16 residues. In nucleotides, the CDR3 is TGTGCCAGCAGCCCCTCCCCCGGGGGGGCTAGTTGGGGGCAGTTCTTC. Residues: CASSPSPGGASWGQFF. The variable domain in full, with the rest retrieved from reference TRBV7-2 and TRBJ2-1, is GAGVSQSPSNKVTEKGKDVELRCDPISGHTALYWYRQSLGQGLEFLIYFQGNSAPDKSGLPSDRFSAERTGGSVSTLTIQRTQQEDSAVYLCASSPSPGGASWGQFFGPGTRLTVL.

This clonotype was recorded a few times. The rearrangement joins TRBV20-1 to TRBJ1-1; 8 bases map to TRBD1. Losses at the gene ends were 6 bases for V and 5 bases for J; bases not matched to a gene: 11. The CDR3 sequence is 14 residues long. Germline V gene data show CDR1 as DFQATT and CDR2 as SNEGSKA (reference sequence). The CDR3 DNA sequence: TGCAGTGCCCACCAAACAGGGGGTGGAACTGAAGCTTTCTTT. This gives the protein CSAHQTGGGTEAFF.

In its sample, this clonotype was seen a few times. This chain uses TRBV4-1 with TRBJ2-7; 8 bases align to TRBD1. CDR3 length equals 14 residues. Per the germline V gene, CDR1 is MGHRA and CDR2 is YSYEKL. V trimming: 6 bases; J trimming: 3 bases; junction bases outside the gene matches: 7. The CDR3: CASRPGQDHYEQYF. The CDR3 nucleotides read TGCGCCAGCAGGCCGGGACAGGACCACTACGAGCAGTACTTC.

The chain employs TRBV28 and TRBJ2-7; 10 bases fit TRBD2. J lost 3 bases, V lost 6 bases, and 8 bases had no gene match. The CDR3 totals 15 residues. Germline lookup yields CDR1 MDHEN and CDR2 SYDVKM. The CDR3 DNA reads as TGTGCCAGCAGCTCGCCTAGCGGGGGAGTCTACGAGCAGTACTTC. Translation: CASSSPSGGVYEQYF.

This clonotype was picked up a small number of times. The CDR3 sequence is CASSISGRLGEQYF. For the CDR3, the DNA is TGTGCCAGCAGTATTAGCGGGAGACTGGGCGAGCAGTACTTC. V gene TRBV6-5 combines with J gene TRBJ2-7; TRBD2 matches at 9 bases. CDR1 is MNHEY, CDR2 SVGAGI, per germline. V lost 5 bases and J lost 6; bases outside the gene matches: 8. The CDR3 is 14 amino acids.

The chain recombines TRBV6-5 with TRBJ2-3, with D maybe TRBD1 (7 bases). This CDR3 has 18 residues. CDR1 is MNHEY, CDR2 SVGAGI, per germline. Trimming removed 0 bases from V and 4 bases from J, with 20 bases in between. CDR3 bases: TGTGCCAGCAGTTACTCGCCCAGCTTAGACAGGGAGGCAGATACGCAGTATTTT. This codes for CASSYSPSLDREADTQYF.

This clonotype has more than one count but fewer than ten. V is TRBV7-9 and J is TRBJ2-1; D may be TRBD2 (5 bases). CDR3 size: 15 residues. The V end was cut by 7 bases, the J end by 1 base, with 14 bases between. Germline values: CDR1 SEHNR, CDR2 FQNEAQ (reference sequence). The DNA of the CDR3 is TGTGCCAGCATCGTAAGCGGTTTATCCTACAATGAGCAGTTCTTC. Its protein is CASIVSGLSYNEQFF.

This chain connects TRBV30 to TRBJ2-1; no clear D. Trimming stripped 0 bases from V and 6 bases from J, with 9 bases between. CDR1 GTSNPN and CDR2 SVGIG come from the germline V gene (reference sequence). The CDR3 length is 13 residues. CDR3 bases: TGTGCCTGGAGTGTAAGCGACTCCAATGAGCAGTTCTTC. Protein product: CAWSVSDSNEQFF.

This chain uses TRBV10-3 with TRBJ2-5; D gene unclear. Trimming cost V 2 bases and J 4 bases, with 8 bases left between them. Germline V gene lookup returns CDR1 ENHRY and CDR2 SYGVKD. The CDR3 spans 13 residues. The CDR3 reads CAISEGWGETQYF. CDR3 DNA sequence: TGTGCCATCAGTGAGGGGTGGGGAGAGACCCAGTACTTC.

This clonotype appeared many times. The genes are TRBV10-3 and TRBJ2-1; 8 nucleotides align to TRBD2. Germline V gives CDR1 ENHRY, CDR2 SYGVKD. Unmatched junction bases numbered 3, after V lost 0 bases and J lost 5 bases. The length of the CDR3 is 15 residues. The CDR3 DNA reads TGTGCCATCAGTGAGTCCGGGAGGGAGAACAATGAGCAGTTCTTC. Amino acids: CAISESGRENNEQFF.

The CDR3 nucleotides read TGTGCCAGCAGTCGGGACTTAGGGCCCGGGGGGACAGATACGCAGTATTTT. Protein sequence: CASSRDLGPGGTDTQYF. The rearrangement uses TRBV6-4 and TRBJ2-3; 7 nucleotides agree with TRBD2. V shed 5 bases, J shed 3 bases, and the junction held 14 bases outside the gene matches. CDR3 length: 17 amino acids. In germline, CDR1 is MRHNA, CDR2 SNTAGT.

V and J are TRBV4-1 and TRBJ2-1; weak D call: TRBD2 (5 bases). Per germline, CDR1 MGHRA and CDR2 YSYEKL. There are 14 residues in the CDR3. Trimming pared 5 bases from V and 8 bases from J, leaving 16 bases between. The CDR3 region is CASSFQEWEYEQFF. CDR3 nucleotide sequence: TGCGCCAGCAGCTTCCAGGAGTGGGAGTATGAGCAGTTCTTC.

The V and J genes are TRBV10-3 and TRBJ2-3; 13 positions match TRBD2. CDR1 is ENHRY, CDR2 SYGVKD, per germline. Trimming cost V 10 bases and J 4 bases; bases outside gene matches: 14. This CDR3 has 17 residues. The CDR3 nucleotides are TGTGCCACGGGGACTAGCGGGAAGGACGGAGGAGCAGATACGCAGTATTTT. Amino acid sequence: CATGTSGKDGGADTQYF.

The rearrangement uses TRBV28 and TRBJ1-1; TRBD1 might be the D (6 bases). The V gene's germline CDR1 is MDHEN and CDR2 SYDVKM. The V end was cut by 6 bases, the J end by 1 base, with 15 bases between. The CDR3 extends over 15 amino acids. CDR3 sequence reads: CASSTRTATNTEAFF. CDR3 bases: TGTGCCAGCAGCACGAGGACAGCGACGAACACTGAAGCTTTCTTT.

This chain connects TRBV5-1 to TRBJ2-1, with 11 bases matching TRBD2. This CDR3 contains 19 residues. CDR1 is SGHRS, CDR2 YFSETQ, per germline. The V gene end was trimmed by 4 bases and the J gene end by 4 bases; junction bases not matched to a gene: 16. CDR3 nucleotide sequence: TGCGCCAGCAGCATCCTAAGGGGTAGCGGGAGGGCCCCTTACAATGAGCAGTTCTTC. Translation: CASSILRGSGRAPYNEQFF.

This rearrangement joins TRBV2 to TRBJ2-7; possibly TRBD1 for D (5 bases). Trimming stripped 5 bases from V and 1 base from J, with 9 bases between. Germline V gene data show CDR1 as SNHLY and CDR2 as FYNNEI. This CDR3 is 13 amino acids long. CDR3 protein: CASSQDTSYEQYF. Here the CDR3 DNA reads TGTGCCAGCAGTCAGGACACATCCTACGAGCAGTACTTC. The full variable domain, completed using reference TRBV2 and TRBJ2-7, is EPEVTQTPSHQVTQMGQEVILRCVPISNHLYFYWYRQILGQKVEFLVSFYNNEISEKSEIFDDQFSVERPDGSNFTLKIRSTKLEDSAMYFCASSQDTSYEQYFGPGTRLTVT.

This clonotype was found a few times. V and J are TRBV5-1 and TRBJ1-5, with TRBD1 as a possible D gene (5 bases). The V gene's germline CDR1 is SGHRS and CDR2 YFSETQ. This CDR3 has 14 amino acids. V was trimmed by 0 bases and J by 6 bases, leaving 10 bases between them. The CDR3 DNA sequence: TGCGCCAGCAGCTTGGTTACAGGATCTCAGCCCCAGCATTTT. Its translation is CASSLVTGSQPQHF.

This clonotype was counted only a few times. The chain recombines TRBV20-1 with TRBJ1-2; 7 bases match TRBD1. V lost 3 bases to trimming and J lost 8 bases; unmatched junction nucleotides: 9. CDR1 and CDR2 from the germline V gene are DFQATT and SNEGSKA (reference sequence). The CDR3 has 13 residues. In DNA, the CDR3 is TGCAGTGCTAGTGCAGACAGGGACTCAGGCTACACCTTC. It encodes CSASADRDSGYTF.

The chain joins TRBV2 to TRBJ2-1; a possible D gene is TRBD2 (6 bases). CDR1 is SNHLY and CDR2 is FYNNEI in the germline V gene. The V end was cut by 0 bases, the J end by 4 bases, with 10 bases between. This CDR3 has 15 residues. The CDR3 region is CASSEAGTRYNEQFF. In DNA form, the CDR3 reads TGTGCCAGCAGTGAAGCGGGGACTCGTTACAATGAGCAGTTCTTC.

The chain has TRBV20-1 and TRBJ2-3, with 7 bases fitting TRBD2. Germline CDR1 is DFQATT and CDR2 is SNEGSKA (reference sequence). This CDR3 is 16 amino acids long. V shed 2 bases and J 6 bases; nucleotides not matched to a gene: 14. The CDR3 coding sequence is TGCAGTGCTAGACAAAGCGGACTAGTTTGGGCGGATACGCAGTATTTT. Residues: CSARQSGLVWADTQYF.

The chain employs TRBV7-9 and TRBJ2-3; D may match TRBD1 or TRBD2 (5 bases each). Germline V gene lookup returns CDR1 SEHNR and CDR2 FQNEAQ (reference sequence). The CDR3 has 15 residues. V lost 5 bases and J lost 5, with 17 bases in between. In DNA form, the CDR3 reads TGTGCCAGCAGCCCCTCGCGGGCTGGGGGAGATACGCAGTATTTT. Translating gives CASSPSRAGGDTQYF.

The genes are TRBV27 and TRBJ2-1; 7 nucleotides match TRBD2. Germline values: CDR1 MNHEY, CDR2 SMNVEV (reference sequence). V was clipped by 6 bases and J by 6 bases; unmatched bases: 11. CDR3 length: 15 residues. This CDR3 is CASRVTSEGTNEQFF. Here the CDR3 DNA reads TGTGCCAGCAGGGTAACTAGCGAGGGGACCAATGAGCAGTTCTTC.